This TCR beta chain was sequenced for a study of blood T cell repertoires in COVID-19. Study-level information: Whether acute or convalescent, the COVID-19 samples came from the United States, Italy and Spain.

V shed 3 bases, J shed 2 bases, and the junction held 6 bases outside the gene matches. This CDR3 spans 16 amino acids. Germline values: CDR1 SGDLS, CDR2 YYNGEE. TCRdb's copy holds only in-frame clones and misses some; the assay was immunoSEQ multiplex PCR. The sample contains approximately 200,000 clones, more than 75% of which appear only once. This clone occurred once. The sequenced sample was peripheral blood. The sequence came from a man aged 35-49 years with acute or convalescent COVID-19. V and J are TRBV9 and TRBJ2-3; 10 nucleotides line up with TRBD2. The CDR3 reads CASSAFTSGVTDTQYF. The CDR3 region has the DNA TGTGCCAGCAGCGCCTTCACTAGCGGGGTCACAGATACGCAGTATTTT. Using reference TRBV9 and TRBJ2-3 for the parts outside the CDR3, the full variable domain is DSGVTQTPKHLITATGQRVTLRCSPRSGDLSVYWYQQSLDQGLQFLIQYYNGEERAKGNILERFSAQQFPDLHSELNLSSLELGDSALYFCASSAFTSGVTDTQYFGPGTRLTVL.